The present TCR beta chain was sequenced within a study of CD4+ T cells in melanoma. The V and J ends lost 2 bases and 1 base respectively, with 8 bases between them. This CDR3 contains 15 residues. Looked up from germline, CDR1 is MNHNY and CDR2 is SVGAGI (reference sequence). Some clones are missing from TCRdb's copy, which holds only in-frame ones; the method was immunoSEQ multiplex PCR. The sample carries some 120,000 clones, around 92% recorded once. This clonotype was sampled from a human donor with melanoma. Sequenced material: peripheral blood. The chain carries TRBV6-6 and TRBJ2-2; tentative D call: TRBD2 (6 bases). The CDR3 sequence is CASSYVGGNTGELFF. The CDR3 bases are TGTGCCAGCAGTTACGTGGGGGGGAACACCGGGGAGCTGTTTTTT.